These 26 T cell receptor beta chains share one sample of origin, sequenced in a study of OX40 agonist ivuxolimab in advanced cancers. The protocol was immunoSEQ multiplex PCR, while the TCRdb copy is restricted to in-frame clones and leaves out a portion. The data hold 40,000 or so clones, with 80% to 95% observed a single time. The sequencing used CD4+ or CD8+ T cells sorted from blood, collected in a trial of the OX40 agonist ivuxolimab. Receptor source: an adult with an advanced solid tumor such as melanoma, head and neck, liver or kidney cancer.

The V call is TRBV7-9, the J call TRBJ2-5; D is possibly TRBD1 (5 bases). Germline V gene data show CDR1 as SEHNR and CDR2 as FQNEAQ (reference sequence). The V end lost 1 base, the J end lost 1 base, and 7 bases lay between the germline ends. The CDR3 length is 14 residues. The CDR3 is CASSLVQAQETQYF. The DNA for the CDR3 is TGTGCCAGCAGCTTAGTACAGGCCCAAGAGACCCAGTACTTC.

The chain couples TRBV2 to TRBJ2-1, with 7 bases lining up with TRBD2. The CDR3 runs to 16 residues. J lost 6 bases, V lost 6 bases, and 14 bases had no gene match. Germline values: CDR1 SNHLY, CDR2 FYNNEI. The CDR3 reads CASSPRGREPANEQFF. Written as DNA, the CDR3 is TGTGCCAGCAGCCCCCGTGGGCGGGAGCCCGCCAATGAGCAGTTCTTC. Looking up the rest from reference TRBV2 and TRBJ2-1 gives the full variable domain: EPEVTQTPSHQVTQMGQEVILRCVPISNHLYFYWYRQILGQKVEFLVSFYNNEISEKSEIFDDQFSVERPDGSNFTLKIRSTKLEDSAMYFCASSPRGREPANEQFFGPGTRLTVL.

This rearrangement joins TRBV7-2 to TRBJ2-5; maybe TRBD2 (5 bases). Per germline, CDR1 SGHTA and CDR2 FQGNSA. The CDR3 length is 14 residues. With 5 bases removed from V and 5 bases from J, the gap between germline ends came to 15 bases. Here the CDR3 DNA reads TGTGCCAGCAGCGACGAACTAGTAGTGGAGACCCAGTACTTC. This sequence encodes CASSDELVVETQYF.

The CDR3 sequence is CATSRNFPGNEQYF. CDR3 in DNA: TGTGCCACCAGCAGAAACTTTCCAGGGAACGAGCAGTACTTC. The chain is built from TRBV15 and TRBJ2-7; D perhaps matches TRBD1 (5 bases). The V gene's germline CDR1 is LNHNV and CDR2 YYDKDF (reference sequence). The CDR3 has 14 amino acids. With 2 bases removed from V and 5 bases from J, the gap between germline ends came to 13 bases.

The chain combines TRBV7-8 with TRBJ2-7, with 7 nucleotides matching TRBD2. Losses at the gene ends were 4 bases for V and 4 bases for J; bases not matched to a gene: 10. The CDR3 runs 15 residues. CDR1 and CDR2 from the germline V gene are SGHVS and FQNEAQ. The CDR3 coding sequence is TGTGCCAGCAGCTCATCCGGGCTAGCGGAGTACGAGCAGTACTTC. Translating it yields CASSSSGLAEYEQYF.

This sequence joins TRBV13 and TRBJ2-7; D may correspond to TRBD1 or TRBD2 (5 bases each). V was trimmed by 5 bases and J by 6 bases, leaving 17 bases between them. The CDR3 loop spans 14 amino acids. The germline CDR1 and CDR2 sequences are PRHDT and FYEKMQ (reference sequence). CDR3 protein: CASSRRGRASEQYF. The CDR3 DNA sequence: TGTGCCAGCAGCCGCCGGGGCAGGGCTAGCGAGCAGTACTTC.

This chain uses TRBV5-6 with TRBJ2-5; D perhaps matches TRBD2 (5 bases). V gave up 0 bases and J gave up 3 bases, with 12 bases separating them. The CDR3 has 15 residues. CDR1 SGHDT and CDR2 YYEEEE come from the germline V gene. The CDR3 nucleotides read TGTGCCAGCAGCTTGGCCGTCGGGATGGAAGAGACCCAGTACTTC. This encodes CASSLAVGMEETQYF.

The gene calls are TRBV5-1 and TRBJ1-1; D is ambiguous. Trimming took 7 bases from V and 0 from J, leaving 13 bases between them. The CDR3 extends over 14 amino acids. The V gene's germline CDR1 is SGHRS and CDR2 YFSETQ. The CDR3 DNA follows: TGCGCCAGCTGCCGAGGATTAGTGAACACTGAAGCTTTCTTT. Translation gives CASCRGLVNTEAFF.

The V gene is TRBV7-6, the J gene TRBJ1-1; 7 nucleotides match TRBD1. The CDR3 loop spans 15 amino acids. Germline V gene lookup returns CDR1 SGHVS and CDR2 FNYEAQ. J was trimmed by 4 bases and V by 2 bases; bases with no gene match: 7. In DNA, the CDR3 is TGTGCCAGCAGCTTAAGTCGGAAGGGGGCCACTGAAGCTTTCTTT. It specifies CASSLSRKGATEAFF.

The rearrangement uses TRBV19 and TRBJ2-3; 7 bases agree with TRBD1. The CDR3 has 13 residues. Germline assignment: CDR1 LNHDA and CDR2 SQIVND (reference sequence). V trimming: 9 bases; J trimming: 2 bases; junction bases outside the gene matches: 5. Written as DNA, the CDR3 is TGTGCCAGCGCGGACAGGATCACAGATACGCAGTATTTT. It specifies CASADRITDTQYF.

The chain recombines TRBV9 with TRBJ2-5; unclear D gene. V gave up 4 bases and J gave up 3 bases, with 10 bases separating them. The CDR3 loop spans 13 amino acids. Germline V gene lookup returns CDR1 SGDLS and CDR2 YYNGEE. CDR3 loop: CASSPPRKETQYF. CDR3 bases: TGTGCCAGCAGCCCGCCGAGGAAAGAGACCCAGTACTTC.

This chain connects TRBV13 to TRBJ1-1; D uncertain. V gave up 5 bases and J gave up 6 bases, with 10 bases separating them. The CDR3 contains 12 residues. CDR1 and CDR2 from the germline V gene are PRHDT and FYEKMQ (reference sequence). Here the CDR3 DNA reads TGTGCCAGCAGCCACCGGGCAGCTGAAGCTTTCTTT. Protein: CASSHRAAEAFF.

The V and J genes are TRBV4-1 and TRBJ1-2; D unresolved. Trimming removed 1 base from V and 1 base from J, with 10 bases in between. The CDR3 totals 15 residues. Germline V gives CDR1 MGHRA, CDR2 YSYEKL. The CDR3 DNA follows: TGCGCCAGCAGCCAAGTAGGTTACGGTAACTATGGCTACACCTTC. Protein sequence: CASSQVGYGNYGYTF.

This clone was detected only once. The J gene is TRBJ2-3, the V gene TRBV4-2; D call uncertain. The germline V and J ends were trimmed by 0 bases and 4 bases, with 14 bases remaining between them. The CDR3 contains 16 residues. Germline lookup yields CDR1 LGHNA and CDR2 YNFKEQ. CDR3 sequence reads: CASSQESVLGSDTQYF. The CDR3 DNA reads TGTGCCAGCAGCCAAGAGTCAGTCCTAGGTTCAGATACGCAGTATTTT.

This chain links TRBV19 with TRBJ2-7; possible D gene TRBD1, 5 bases. Trimming removed 4 bases at V and 7 bases at J, with 17 bases between. The CDR3 sequence is 14 residues long. Germline CDR1 reads LNHDA; CDR2 reads SQIVND (reference sequence). The CDR3 DNA reads as TGTGCCAGTAGTACGACAGCCGGGTTGTTGGAGCAGTACTTC. Translated: CASSTTAGLLEQYF.

The chain is built from TRBV9 and TRBJ2-2; D is possibly TRBD1 or TRBD2 (6 bases each). V lost 0 bases to trimming and J lost 4 bases, with 13 bases between them. CDR3 length: 16 residues. The germline CDR1 and CDR2 sequences are SGDLS and YYNGEE. CDR3 nucleotide sequence: TGTGCCAGCAGCGTAGGCGGCGGGACACTCACCGGGGAGCTGTTTTTT. Amino acids: CASSVGGGTLTGELFF.

V and J are TRBV19 and TRBJ1-5; tentatively, D is TRBD1 (6 bases). V lost 7 bases and J 0 bases, leaving 13 bases between the germline ends. CDR1 and CDR2 from the germline V gene are LNHDA and SQIVND (reference sequence). The CDR3 is made up of 15 amino acids. The CDR3 region is CASMGTGYSNQPQHF. Here the CDR3 DNA reads TGTGCCAGTATGGGCACAGGGTATAGCAATCAGCCCCAGCATTTT.

As to this clone: The same CDR3 can be traced to other DNA sequences in this sample. The rearrangement links TRBV11-2 to TRBJ2-6, with 8 bases fitting TRBD2. The CDR3 is 18 residues long. Germline V gene data show CDR1 as SGHAT and CDR2 as FQNNGV. Losses at the gene ends were 6 bases for V and 2 bases for J; bases not matched to a gene: 12. DNA for the CDR3: TGTGCCAGCAGTTTTCCCCTCGGGGGGGGGCCTGGGGCCAACGTCCTGACTTTC. Translation gives CASSFPLGGGPGANVLTF. Combining the CDR3 with reference TRBV11-2 and TRBJ2-6 gives the whole variable domain EAGVAQSPRYKIIEKRQSVAFWCNPISGHATLYWYQQILGQGPKLLIQFQNNGVVDDSQLPKDRFSAERLKGVDSTLKIQPAKLEDSAVYLCASSFPLGGGPGANVLTFGAGSRLTVL.

The V call is TRBV5-1, the J call TRBJ2-7, with 12 bases identical to TRBD1. The CDR3 consists of 15 residues. The germline gives CDR1 SGHRS, CDR2 YFSETQ. Trimming cost V 3 bases and J 4 bases; bases outside gene matches: 5. The CDR3 DNA sequence: TGCGCCAGCAGCTCTGGGACAGGGGGCGTTTACGAGCAGTACTTC. This sequence encodes CASSSGTGGVYEQYF.

The chain is built from TRBV27 and TRBJ2-2; the match to TRBD2 covers 8 bases. The CDR3 extends over 20 amino acids. The germline CDR1 and CDR2 sequences are MNHEY and SMNVEV (reference sequence). V shed 0 bases, J shed 5 bases, and the junction held 17 bases outside the gene matches. This CDR3 is CASSLSFRFASGYLTGELFF. DNA for the CDR3: TGTGCCAGCAGTTTATCGTTTAGGTTCGCTAGCGGGTATTTAACCGGGGAGCTGTTTTTT.

This chain connects TRBV11-2 to TRBJ2-1, with 7 positions matching TRBD1. The CDR3 runs 16 residues. Trimming removed 5 bases from V and 1 base from J; junction bases left unmatched: 8. The germline CDR1 and CDR2 sequences are SGHAT and FQNNGV. The chain's CDR3 is CASSPGQGVSYNEQFF. Here the CDR3 DNA reads TGTGCCAGCAGCCCCGGGCAGGGGGTGTCCTACAATGAGCAGTTCTTC.

The chain links TRBV6-6 to TRBJ2-2; D is ambiguous. The CDR3 spans 13 residues. V lost 5 bases and J 2 bases, leaving 6 bases between the germline ends. Germline-derived CDR1 and CDR2 are MNHNY and SVGAGI (reference sequence). CDR3 coding DNA: TGTGCCAGCAGTCTCTTAAACACCGGGGAGCTGTTTTTT. Its translation: CASSLLNTGELFF.

This rearrangement joins TRBV28 to TRBJ2-1; maybe TRBD1 (6 bases). There are 18 residues in the CDR3. Trimming cost V 7 bases and J 2 bases, with 24 bases left between them. Germline CDR1 reads MDHEN; CDR2 reads SYDVKM. Here the CDR3 reads CASNHKLRGGPTYNEQFF. DNA for the CDR3: TGTGCCAGCAACCACAAGCTCAGGGGCGGCCCAACCTACAATGAGCAGTTCTTC.

The gene calls are TRBV6-5 and TRBJ1-1; tentatively, D is TRBD1 (5 bases). The CDR3 is made up of 15 amino acids. Germline V gene sequence: CDR1 MNHEY, CDR2 SVGAGI. V was trimmed by 4 bases and J by 5 bases, leaving 17 bases between them. CDR3 loop: CASSSGHLGRTEAFF. CDR3 in DNA: TGTGCCAGCAGTTCTGGACATCTCGGTCGGACTGAAGCTTTCTTT.

The chain recombines TRBV6-5 with TRBJ1-4; D unclear. V was cut by 1 base and J by 8 bases, with 14 bases left in between. Germline CDR1 MNHEY, CDR2 SVGAGI. The CDR3 runs to 15 residues. CDR3 sequence reads: CASSYYVKIGEKLFF. CDR3 coding DNA: TGTGCCAGCAGTTACTACGTTAAGATAGGGGAAAAACTGTTTTTT.

J is TRBJ2-7 and V is TRBV6-1, with 11 bases aligning to TRBD1. J gave up 4 bases and V 4 bases, and 9 bases lay outside the gene matches. In germline, CDR1 is MNHNS, CDR2 SASEGT. The CDR3 extends over 16 amino acids. DNA for the CDR3: TGTGCCAGCAGTGTTGGGACAGGGGGGGTTGATTACGAGCAGTACTTC. This encodes CASSVGTGGVDYEQYF.